This entry lists 28 T cell receptor beta chains sequenced from one sample in a study of cytomegalovirus exposure and HLA in healthy donors. TCRdb's table, derived via immunoSEQ multiplex PCR, lists solely in-frame clones and lacks some. The table has some 170,000 clones, around 96% seen once. Material for sequencing was PBMCs. The receptor source for this set is a woman between 18 and 29 years old in good health and CMV-seronegative.

The chain carries TRBV5-4 and TRBJ1-1, with 10 nucleotides matching TRBD1. J was trimmed by 1 base and V by 4 bases; bases with no gene match: 4. The CDR3 covers 15 residues. CDR1 SGHNT and CDR2 YYREEE come from the germline V gene (reference sequence). CDR3 DNA: TGTGCCAGCAGCGCCAGGACAGGGGGGAACACTGAAGCTTTCTTT. It encodes CASSARTGGNTEAFF.

The chain recombines TRBV27 with TRBJ2-5, with 7 positions matching TRBD1. CDR3 length: 15 amino acids. Trimming took 6 bases from V and 0 from J; bases not matched to a gene: 7. CDR1 MNHEY and CDR2 SMNVEV come from the germline V gene (reference sequence). As DNA, the CDR3 is TGTGCCAGCAGGCGCCTCAGGGGGTACCAAGAGACCCAGTACTTC. This codes for CASRRLRGYQETQYF.

The chain has TRBV5-1 and TRBJ1-2; D is ambiguous. Trimming left V 0 bases short and J 3 bases short, with 21 bases between. The length of the CDR3 is 18 residues. CDR1 is SGHRS and CDR2 is YFSETQ in the germline V gene. Written as DNA, the CDR3 is TGCGCCAGCAGCTTGGTTTTCCTCCCGACTTCGCCTGACTATGGCTACACCTTC. Protein product: CASSLVFLPTSPDYGYTF.

The rearrangement joins TRBV28 to TRBJ2-7; D possibly corresponds to TRBD1 (6 bases). Germline V lookup: CDR1 MDHEN, CDR2 SYDVKM. With 5 bases removed from V and 4 bases from J, the gap between germline ends came to 12 bases. The CDR3 is 13 residues long. CDR3 amino acids: CASSLRTEYEQYF. DNA of the CDR3: TGTGCCAGCAGTCTGCGGACAGAATACGAGCAGTACTTC.

This chain connects TRBV5-1 to TRBJ1-6; 7 bases are shared with TRBD1. The trim removed 3 bases at V and 9 bases at J, leaving 9 bases unmatched. The CDR3 runs 15 residues. From germline, CDR1 is SGHRS and CDR2 YFSETQ. The CDR3 region has the DNA TGCGCCAGCAGCTCGGCAGGGGGTGAGGGTTCACCCCTCCACTTT. Encoded protein: CASSSAGGEGSPLHF.

This clone was observed a single time. This chain connects TRBV21-1 to TRBJ2-2; the DNA was not used to check the table's D call, TRBD1. TRBV21-1 is termed a pseudogene. The CDR3 is 12 residues long. CDR3: CASSKTEGELFF. In nucleotides, the CDR3 is TGTGCCAGCAGCAAGACAGAAGGGGAGCTGTTTTTT.

The chain has TRBV18 and TRBJ2-3, with 10 bases matching TRBD1. The ends lost 0 bases at V and 2 bases at J; junction bases unmatched: 2. The CDR3 totals 16 residues. Germline CDR1 is KGHSH and CDR2 is LQKENI. The CDR3, as DNA: TGTGCCAGCTCACCACCTGGGACAGGGGACACAGATACGCAGTATTTT. As protein: CASSPPGTGDTDTQYF.

The V call is TRBV5-3, the J call TRBJ2-5; the match to TRBD2 covers 12 bases. TRBV5-3 falls under the ORF class, with uncertain function. The CDR3 spans 16 residues. V dropped 0 bases and J dropped 2; count of bases not matched to a gene: 2. The CDR3 coding sequence is TGTGCCAGAAGCTTGGGACTAGCGGGGGTACAAGAGACCCAGTACTTC. Amino acids: CARSLGLAGVQETQYF.

The chain joins TRBV15 to TRBJ2-5, with unresolved D. The length of the CDR3 is 13 residues. The V end lost 1 base, the J end lost 5 bases, and 8 bases lay between the germline ends. Germline V gene sequence: CDR1 LNHNV, CDR2 YYDKDF (reference sequence). The CDR3 bases are TGTGCCACCAGCAGAGTAAATTTGGAGACCCAGTACTTC. It is translated as CATSRVNLETQYF.

The rearrangement uses TRBV6-5 and TRBJ1-1; D is undetermined. The CDR3 covers 11 residues. V shed 6 bases and J shed 7 bases, with 9 bases lying between them. Germline-derived CDR1 and CDR2 are MNHEY and SVGAGI. The CDR3 spells CASRGYVEAFF. The DNA for the CDR3 is TGTGCCAGCAGGGGCTACGTTGAAGCTTTCTTT.

The J gene is TRBJ1-1, the V gene TRBV30, with D possibly matching TRBD1 (5 bases). Germline CDR1 is GTSNPN and CDR2 is SVGIG (reference sequence). Trimming took 2 bases from V and 0 from J, leaving 10 bases between them. CDR3 length: 14 residues. The CDR3 spells CAWSWARVNTEAFF. CDR3 nucleotides: TGTGCCTGGAGTTGGGCCAGGGTGAACACTGAAGCTTTCTTT.

The chain couples TRBV4-2 to TRBJ2-2; 8 bases line up with TRBD1. Per germline, CDR1 LGHNA and CDR2 YNFKEQ. V was clipped by 4 bases and J by 8 bases; unmatched bases: 6. There are 14 residues in the CDR3. The CDR3 DNA is TGTGCCAGCAGCCGCCCCCAGGGGGCGGGGGAGCTGTTTTTT. Protein sequence: CASSRPQGAGELFF.

The chain employs TRBV5-4 and TRBJ2-5; 16 bases agree with TRBD2. CDR3 length: 18 amino acids. V shed 1 base and J 4 bases; nucleotides not matched to a gene: 7. CDR1 is SGHNT and CDR2 is YYREEE in the germline V gene (reference sequence). This CDR3 reads CASSLRGLAGGPTETQYF. The CDR3 DNA is TGTGCCAGCAGCTTGCGGGGACTAGCGGGGGGGCCGACAGAGACCCAGTACTTC.

This clone is a singleton in its sample. Relative to the germline gene, one junction end is altered; a read error may explain this. The V call is TRBV5-4, the J call TRBJ2-7, with a weak D call TRBD2 (6 bases). The CDR3 spans 13 residues. The germline V gene has CDR1 SGHNT and CDR2 YYREEE (reference sequence). Here the CDR3 DNA reads TGTGCCAGCACCTTGCGGGGTTCTGCCGAGCAGTACTTC. Its translation: CASTLRGSAEQYF.

The chain uses TRBV4-2 and TRBJ2-7; no firm D call. CDR1 and CDR2 from the germline V gene are LGHNA and YNFKEQ. Trimming took 6 bases from V and 3 from J, leaving 12 bases between them. The CDR3 length is 13 residues. CDR3 sequence (DNA): TGTGCCAGCAGTTATCGAACGGGCTACGAGCAGTACTTC. Protein product: CASSYRTGYEQYF.

The CDR3 spells CAWAGTVRNTQYF. CDR3 in DNA: TGTGCCTGGGCAGGGACAGTTAGAAATACGCAGTATTTT. J is TRBJ2-3 and V is TRBV30; TRBD1 aligns across 7 bases. The CDR3 loop spans 13 amino acids. Germline CDR1 reads GTSNPN; CDR2 reads SVGIG (reference sequence). J was trimmed by 7 bases and V by 5 bases; bases with no gene match: 9.

The V and J genes are TRBV27 and TRBJ2-7; TRBD1 aligns across 8 bases. Per germline, CDR1 MNHEY and CDR2 SMNVEV (reference sequence). The CDR3 spans 14 residues. V lost 2 bases, J lost 6 bases, and 6 bases stayed unmatched. The CDR3 spells CASSLRQGAGEQYF. Written as DNA, the CDR3 is TGTGCCAGCAGTTTAAGGCAGGGGGCAGGCGAGCAGTACTTC.

V usage is TRBV27 and J usage is TRBJ2-7; 12 bases match TRBD1. Germline V CDR1 and CDR2: MNHEY, SMNVEV (reference sequence). Trimming cost V 0 bases and J 1 base; bases outside gene matches: 7. This CDR3 is 18 amino acids long. The CDR3 nucleotides are TGTGCCAGCAGTTTATCCTTACCGGGACAGGGGGCTTCCTACGAGCAGTACTTC. It yields the protein CASSLSLPGQGASYEQYF.

J is TRBJ2-1 and V is TRBV14, with 8 bases aligning to TRBD2. V lost 4 bases and J lost 0; bases outside the gene matches: 5. Germline V gives CDR1 SGHDN, CDR2 FVKESK. The CDR3 loop spans 16 amino acids. The CDR3: CASSRRTSSSYNEQFF. The CDR3 DNA sequence: TGTGCCAGCAGCCGCCGGACTAGCTCCTCCTACAATGAGCAGTTCTTC. The whole variable domain, filled in from reference TRBV14 and TRBJ2-1, reads EAGVTQFPSHSVIEKGQTVTLRCDPISGHDNLYWYRRVMGKEIKFLLHFVKESKQDESGMPNNRFLAERTGGTYSTLKVQPAELEDSGVYFCASSRRTSSSYNEQFFGPGTRLTVL.

This chain joins TRBV19 and TRBJ1-2; D call uncertain. This CDR3 has 13 residues. Germline-derived CDR1 and CDR2 are LNHDA and SQIVND (reference sequence). V was pared by 4 bases and J by 8 bases, with 14 bases between. CDR3 in amino acids: CASSKTLQPGYTF. The CDR3 bases are TGTGCCAGTAGTAAAACCTTACAACCCGGCTACACCTTC.

The chain couples TRBV6-6 to TRBJ2-3; the match to TRBD1 covers 8 bases. Germline CDR1 is MNHNY and CDR2 is SVGAGI (reference sequence). V was clipped by 0 bases and J by 12 bases; unmatched bases: 5. The CDR3 has 13 amino acids. The CDR3 here is CASSYSRGQAQYF. CDR3 bases: TGTGCCAGCAGTTACTCTAGGGGACAGGCCCAGTATTTT.

This chain uses TRBV9 with TRBJ2-3; 14 positions agree with TRBD2. With 0 bases clipped from V and 8 bases from J, the junction kept 5 bases outside the gene matches. This CDR3 is built from 16 residues. In germline, CDR1 is SGDLS, CDR2 YYNGEE. CDR3 loop: CASSVGLAGGPGTQYF. The DNA of the CDR3 is TGTGCCAGCAGCGTAGGACTAGCGGGGGGGCCGGGTACGCAGTATTTT.

The genes are TRBV19 and TRBJ2-2; 7 bases align to TRBD1. Per germline, CDR1 LNHDA and CDR2 SQIVND (reference sequence). The CDR3 length is 14 residues. V was pared by 4 bases and J by 5 bases, with 4 bases of the junction left unmatched. CDR3 coding DNA: TGTGCCAGTAGTAGGCCAGGGGGTACCGGGGAGCTGTTTTTT. It translates to CASSRPGGTGELFF.

The chain carries TRBV15 and TRBJ2-7; weak D call: TRBD1 (6 bases). The germline V gene encodes CDR1 LNHNV and CDR2 YYDKDF (reference sequence). The CDR3 extends over 15 amino acids. Trimming removed 0 bases at V and 1 base at J, with 10 bases between. The chain's CDR3 is CATSRDGGLSYEQYF. DNA of the CDR3: TGTGCCACCAGCAGAGATGGGGGCCTTTCCTACGAGCAGTACTTC.

The chain couples TRBV4-3 to TRBJ1-2; D is undetermined. The V gene's germline CDR1 is LGHNA and CDR2 YSLEER. V lost 2 bases, J lost 4 bases, and 20 bases lay in between. CDR3 length: 17 amino acids. The CDR3 DNA reads TGCGCCAGCAGCCAAATGGGCAATAGTGGCAGTTTCTATGGCTACACCTTC. Its translation: CASSQMGNSGSFYGYTF.

Comment on this clone: The sample has other DNA sequences that encode this CDR3 too. This rearrangement joins TRBV6-6 to TRBJ1-1, with TRBD1 identical over 8 bases. Germline loops: CDR1 MNHNY, CDR2 SVGAGI (reference sequence). Trimming at V came to 8 bases and at J to 1 base, leaving 6 bases not matched to a gene. The CDR3 spans 14 residues. The DNA of the CDR3 is TGTGCCAGCTCAAGACAGGGGCAGAACACTGAAGCTTTCTTT. It translates to CASSRQGQNTEAFF.

The CDR3 here is CASSLGTSGGSSSYEQYF. The CDR3 coding sequence is TGTGCCAGCAGCTTAGGGACTAGCGGGGGTTCAAGCTCCTACGAGCAGTACTTC. V is TRBV7-8 and J is TRBJ2-7; 13 nucleotides match TRBD2. Germline CDR1 reads SGHVS; CDR2 reads FQNEAQ. The CDR3 is made up of 18 amino acids. Trimming cost V 1 base and J 0 bases; bases outside gene matches: 6.

V gene TRBV30 combines with J gene TRBJ1-2, with 12 bases matching TRBD1. This CDR3 has 15 amino acids. V was pared by 1 base and J by 8 bases, with 8 bases of the junction left unmatched. The germline CDR1 and CDR2 sequences are GTSNPN and SVGIG (reference sequence). The CDR3 DNA reads TGTGCCTGGAGTGGGGGACAGGGGGCATGGCGGGGCTACACCTTC. Its translation is CAWSGGQGAWRGYTF.